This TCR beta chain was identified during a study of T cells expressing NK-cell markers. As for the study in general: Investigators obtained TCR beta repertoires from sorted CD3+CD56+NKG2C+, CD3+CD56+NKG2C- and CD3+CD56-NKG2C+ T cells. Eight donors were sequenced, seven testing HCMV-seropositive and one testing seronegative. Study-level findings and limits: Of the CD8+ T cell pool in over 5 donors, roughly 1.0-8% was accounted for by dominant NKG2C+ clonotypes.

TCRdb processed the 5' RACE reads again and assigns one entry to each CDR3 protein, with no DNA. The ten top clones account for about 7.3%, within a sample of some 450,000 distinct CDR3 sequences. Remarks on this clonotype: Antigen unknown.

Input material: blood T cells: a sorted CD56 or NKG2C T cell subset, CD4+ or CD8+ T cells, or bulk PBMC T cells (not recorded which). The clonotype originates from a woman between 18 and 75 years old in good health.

The CDR3 sequence: CASSLVVRSPYNEQFF. The V and J genes are TRBV7-8 and TRBJ2-1. The CDR3 spans 16 residues. Germline CDR1 and CDR2: SGHVS and FQNEAQ.